The 14 T cell receptor beta chains listed next were all sequenced from one sample in a study of blood T cell repertoires in COVID-19. Assay: immunoSEQ multiplex PCR; the TCRdb copy retains only in-frame clones and omits some. In the table there are tens of thousands of clones, about 82% of which are singletons. The sample consisted of peripheral blood. Receptor source: a man over 45 with active COVID-19.

V is TRBV7-6 and J is TRBJ2-7; perhaps TRBD1 as D (5 bases). The CDR3 spans 17 residues. The V end was cut by 1 base, the J end by 0 bases, with 16 bases between. Germline CDR1 is SGHVS and CDR2 is FNYEAQ. Here the CDR3 DNA reads TGTGCCAGCAGCTTAGGCTCAGGGCTCGATCACTCCTACGAGCAGTACTTC. Translation: CASSLGSGLDHSYEQYF.

V usage is TRBV4-1 and J usage is TRBJ2-1, with TRBD2 matching 7 bases. Germline lookup yields CDR1 MGHRA and CDR2 YSYEKL. The CDR3 consists of 16 residues. Germline trimming cut 7 bases from V and 6 bases from J; bases unmatched to any gene: 15. CDR3 region: CASTLGWGGGSNEQFF. In DNA form, the CDR3 reads TGCGCCAGCACTTTAGGGTGGGGCGGGGGAAGCAATGAGCAGTTCTTC.

V usage is TRBV18 and J usage is TRBJ2-7; no clear D gene. The germline V and J ends were trimmed by 0 bases and 3 bases, with 6 bases remaining between them. The CDR3 sequence is 13 residues long. The germline V gene has CDR1 KGHSH and CDR2 LQKENI. The CDR3 protein is CASSPPSLYEQYF. CDR3 nucleotides: TGTGCCAGCTCACCACCCTCCCTCTACGAGCAGTACTTC.

The V and J genes are TRBV3-1 (or the pseudogene TRBV3-2) and TRBJ1-6, with 10 nucleotides matching TRBD1. Germline V gives CDR1 LGHDT, CDR2 YNNKEL (reference sequence). The J segment lost 5 bases and the V segment lost 4 bases, leaving 11 bases of the junction unmatched. The CDR3 runs to 18 residues. The CDR3 sequence is CASSPGTDRGFHNSPLHF. The DNA for the CDR3 is TGTGCCAGCAGCCCAGGAACGGACAGGGGGTTTCATAATTCACCCCTCCACTTT.

This clone was counted a few times. V and J are TRBV20-1 and TRBJ1-2; 8 bases map to TRBD1. V shed 3 bases and J 4 bases; nucleotides not matched to a gene: 7. The CDR3 contains 14 residues. Per germline, CDR1 DFQATT and CDR2 SNEGSKA (reference sequence). The chain's CDR3 is CSASKDRELYGYTF. In DNA, the CDR3 is TGCAGTGCTAGTAAGGACAGGGAACTCTATGGCTACACCTTC.

The J gene is TRBJ2-1, the V gene TRBV19, with a possible D match to TRBD1 (5 bases). This CDR3 has 14 amino acids. Looked up from germline, CDR1 is LNHDA and CDR2 is SQIVND (reference sequence). The V end was cut by 7 bases, the J end by 0 bases, with 10 bases between. In nucleotides, the CDR3 is TGTGCCAGTAATAGGCAGGGCTCCTACAATGAGCAGTTCTTC. Amino acids: CASNRQGSYNEQFF.

This clone was recorded once. The CDR3 reads CASSRTGTSEQYF. In DNA, the CDR3 is TGTGCCAGCAGTCGGACAGGGACGAGCGAGCAGTACTTC. V is TRBV27 and J is TRBJ2-7; TRBD1 matches 8 bases. Germline loops: CDR1 MNHEY, CDR2 SMNVEV (reference sequence). The ends lost 5 bases at V and 6 bases at J; junction bases unmatched: 6. The CDR3 has 13 amino acids.

V is TRBV11-1 and J is TRBJ2-7; 10 bases fit TRBD2. The junction had 10 bases not matched to a gene; V was cut back by 8 bases and J by 6 bases. The CDR3 covers 14 residues. CDR1 is SGHAT, CDR2 FQDESV, per germline (reference sequence). CDR3 protein: CASRASGRAIEQYF. In DNA form, the CDR3 reads TGTGCCAGCCGAGCCAGCGGGAGGGCCATCGAGCAGTACTTC. The full variable domain, in which reference TRBV11-1 and TRBJ2-7 provide the parts outside the CDR3, is EAEVAQSPRYKITEKSQAVAFWCDPISGHATLYWYRQILGQGPELLVQFQDESVVDDSQLPKDRFSAERLKGVDSTLKIQPAELGDSAMYLCASRASGRAIEQYFGPGTRLTVT.

The genes are TRBV19 and TRBJ1-2; 7 bases match TRBD1. Germline loops: CDR1 LNHDA, CDR2 SQIVND (reference sequence). This CDR3 has 14 amino acids. The trim removed 5 bases at V and 3 bases at J, leaving 6 bases unmatched. The CDR3 here is CASSPEGAYYGYTF. CDR3 sequence (DNA): TGTGCCAGTAGTCCTGAGGGGGCCTACTATGGCTACACCTTC.

This clone was recorded only once. This sequence joins TRBV2 and TRBJ1-5; no definite D call. The CDR3 contains 13 residues. Germline V lookup: CDR1 SNHLY, CDR2 FYNNEI. Trimming shortened V by 7 bases and J by 4 bases, and 11 bases separated the two germline ends. The CDR3 reads CASKEGRNQPQHF. For the CDR3, the DNA is TGTGCCAGCAAGGAGGGAAGGAATCAGCCCCAGCATTTT.

This clone occurred once. This chain links TRBV29-1 with TRBJ2-3; 8 bases are a match to TRBD2. The germline CDR1 and CDR2 sequences are SQVTM and ANQGSEA. The CDR3 has 15 residues. The V segment lost 4 bases and the J segment 4 bases; nucleotides outside the gene matches: 10. The CDR3 is CSVVGGARISDTQYF. CDR3 in DNA: TGCAGCGTTGTCGGGGGGGCGAGAATTTCAGATACGCAGTATTTT.

This CDR3 is CASSQATSGGARNEQFF. Here the CDR3 DNA reads TGCGCCAGCAGCCAAGCGACTAGCGGGGGGGCTAGGAATGAGCAGTTCTTC. This chain joins TRBV4-3 and TRBJ2-1; 14 nucleotides align to TRBD2. Per germline, CDR1 LGHNA and CDR2 YSLEER. The V segment lost 1 base and the J segment 7 bases; nucleotides outside the gene matches: 6. The CDR3 is made up of 17 amino acids.

The chain combines TRBV5-1 with TRBJ2-4, with D perhaps TRBD1 (5 bases). The CDR3 consists of 15 residues. V was shortened by 0 bases and J by 2 bases, with 9 bases between the two germline ends. Germline CDR1 and CDR2: SGHRS and YFSETQ. The CDR3 sequence is CASSLGGVTKNIQYF. In DNA, the CDR3 is TGCGCCAGCAGCTTGGGGGGCGTGACCAAAAACATTCAGTACTTC.

The chain recombines TRBV29-1 with TRBJ2-1; a possible D gene is TRBD2 (6 bases). V lost 2 bases to trimming and J lost 3 bases, with 8 bases between them. The CDR3 runs 13 residues. Germline loops: CDR1 SQVTM, CDR2 ANQGSEA. CDR3 nucleotide sequence: TGCAGCGTTGAACTCGGGGGCTACAATGAGCAGTTCTTC. Translated: CSVELGGYNEQFF.